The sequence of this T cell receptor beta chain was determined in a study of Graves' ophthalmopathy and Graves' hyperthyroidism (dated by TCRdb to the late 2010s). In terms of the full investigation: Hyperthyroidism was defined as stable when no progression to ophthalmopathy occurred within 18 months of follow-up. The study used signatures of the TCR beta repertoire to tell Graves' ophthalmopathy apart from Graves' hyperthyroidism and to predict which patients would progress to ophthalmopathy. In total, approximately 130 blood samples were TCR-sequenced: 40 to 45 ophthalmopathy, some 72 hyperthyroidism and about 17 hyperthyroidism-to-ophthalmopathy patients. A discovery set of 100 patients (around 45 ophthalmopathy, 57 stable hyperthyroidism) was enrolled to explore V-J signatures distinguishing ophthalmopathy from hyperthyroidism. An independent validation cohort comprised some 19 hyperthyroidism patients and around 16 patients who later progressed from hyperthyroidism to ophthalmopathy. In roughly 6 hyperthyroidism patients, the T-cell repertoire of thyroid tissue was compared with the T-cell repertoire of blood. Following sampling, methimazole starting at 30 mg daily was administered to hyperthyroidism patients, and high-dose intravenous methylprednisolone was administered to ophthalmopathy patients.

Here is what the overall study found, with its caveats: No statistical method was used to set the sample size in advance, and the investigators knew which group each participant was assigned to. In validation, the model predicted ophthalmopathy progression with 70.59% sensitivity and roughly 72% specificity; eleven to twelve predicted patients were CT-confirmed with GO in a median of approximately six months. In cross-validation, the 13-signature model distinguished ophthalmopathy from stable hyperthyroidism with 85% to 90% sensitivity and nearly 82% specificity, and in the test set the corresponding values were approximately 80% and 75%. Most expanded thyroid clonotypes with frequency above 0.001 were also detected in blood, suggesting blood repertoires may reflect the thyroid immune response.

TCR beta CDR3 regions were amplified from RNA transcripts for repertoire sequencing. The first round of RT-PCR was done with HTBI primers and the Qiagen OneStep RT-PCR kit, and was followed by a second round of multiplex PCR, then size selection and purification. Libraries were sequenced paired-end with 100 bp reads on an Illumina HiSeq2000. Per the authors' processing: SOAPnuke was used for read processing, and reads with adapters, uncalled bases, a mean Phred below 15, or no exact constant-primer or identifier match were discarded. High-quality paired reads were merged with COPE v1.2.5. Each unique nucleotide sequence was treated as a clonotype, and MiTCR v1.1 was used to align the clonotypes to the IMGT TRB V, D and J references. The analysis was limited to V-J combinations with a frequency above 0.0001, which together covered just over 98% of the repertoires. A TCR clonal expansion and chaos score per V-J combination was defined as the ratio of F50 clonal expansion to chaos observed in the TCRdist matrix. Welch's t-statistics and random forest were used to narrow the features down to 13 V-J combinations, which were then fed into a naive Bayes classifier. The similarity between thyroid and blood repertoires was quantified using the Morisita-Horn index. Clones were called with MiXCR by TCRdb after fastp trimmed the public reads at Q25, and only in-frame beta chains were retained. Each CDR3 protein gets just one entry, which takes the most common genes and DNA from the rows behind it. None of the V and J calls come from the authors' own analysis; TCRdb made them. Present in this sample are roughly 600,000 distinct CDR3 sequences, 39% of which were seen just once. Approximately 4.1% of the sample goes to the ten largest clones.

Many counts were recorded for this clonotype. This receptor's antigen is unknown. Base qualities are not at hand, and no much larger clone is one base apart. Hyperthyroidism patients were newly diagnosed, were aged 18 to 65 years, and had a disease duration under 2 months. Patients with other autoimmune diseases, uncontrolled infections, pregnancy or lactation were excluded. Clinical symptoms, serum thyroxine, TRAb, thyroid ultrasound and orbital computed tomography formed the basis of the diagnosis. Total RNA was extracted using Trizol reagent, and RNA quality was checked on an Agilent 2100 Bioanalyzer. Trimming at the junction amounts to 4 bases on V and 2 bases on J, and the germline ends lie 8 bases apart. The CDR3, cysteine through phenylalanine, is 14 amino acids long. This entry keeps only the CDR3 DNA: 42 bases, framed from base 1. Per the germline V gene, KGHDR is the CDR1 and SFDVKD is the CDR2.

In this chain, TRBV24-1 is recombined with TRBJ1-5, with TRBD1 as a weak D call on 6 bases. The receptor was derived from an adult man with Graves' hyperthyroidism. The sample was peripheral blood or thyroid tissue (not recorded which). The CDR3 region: CATSEAGGNQPQHF. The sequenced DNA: TGTGCCACCAGTGAGGCAGGGGGCAATCAGCCCCAGCATTTT.